This TCR beta chain was identified in a study of T cell repertoires in cytomegalovirus infection. TCRdb itself ran the reads through MiXCR, one entry per CDR3 protein. Seen here are 150,000 to 180,000 distinct CDR3 sequences, around 22% observed once, and the top ten hold around 9.9%. The CDR3 length is 13 residues. The V and J ends lost 7 bases and 8 bases respectively, with 15 bases between them. CDR1 MDHEN and CDR2 SYDVKM come from the germline V gene. The gene calls are TRBV28 and TRBJ1-5; D unclear. This TCR came from a human donor in good health (CMV status not recorded). Some clones in this sample may be carry-over from other donors' samples. The sample was PBMCs. The CDR3 here is CASNEGMVKPQHF. CDR3 nucleotides: TGTGCCAGCAACGAAGGGATGGTAAAGCCCCAGCATTTT.